This T cell receptor (beta chain) was captured by sequencing in a study of T cell responses to AZD1222 COVID-19 vaccine. Study-wide results and caveats: Donors in the cohort were predominantly white British and more often female, and clonal diversity was possibly underestimated.

Sequencing used immunoSEQ multiplex PCR; TCRdb keeps in-frame clones, though not all of them. The sample holds about 92,000 clones, approximately 91% seen once. As concerns this clone: What it binds is not known.

This CDR3 has 20 amino acids. The germline gives CDR1 KGHSH, CDR2 LQKENI. Between the trimmed V and J ends, which lost 3 bases and 0 bases, there was a span of 26 bases. This clonotype was sampled from an adult in good health. The sample consisted of peripheral blood, taken on day 0 of AZD1222 vaccination. The V and J genes are TRBV18 and TRBJ1-2; the D gene is possibly TRBD1 (6 bases). CDR3 region: CASSPLRWALRGSANYGYTF. The CDR3, as DNA: TGTGCCAGCTCACCCTTGAGATGGGCCCTCAGGGGATCAGCTAACTATGGCTACACCTTC.